This paragraph reports one T cell receptor (beta chain). Its antigen is undetermined. Treatment-naive patients with stable or active relapsing-remitting disease served as multiple sclerosis controls. TEMRA cells were enriched by FACS, while CD8+ and CD4+ T cells were obtained through a negative isolation that was performed magnetically. These data come from a study of CD8 T cells in Susac syndrome. V shed 2 bases and J shed 0 bases, with 16 bases lying between them. CDR3 length: 18 amino acids. Germline V lookup: CDR1 LGHDT, CDR2 YNNKEL (reference sequence). Random hexamers were used to reverse transcribe the RNA input (about 0.45 to 1 ug). The method of amplification for TCR beta CDR3 was immunoSEQ multiplex PCR, covering 54 Vbeta and 13 Jbeta. A single record per CDR3 protein comes from TCRdb applying MiXCR to the immunoSEQ multiplex PCR reads. The data hold 150,000 to 200,000 distinct CDR3 sequences, with roughly 94% observed a single time.

Study-wide findings and caveats: The study recognized that the number of individuals in its TCR sequencing and HLA analysis was relatively small.

The TCR originated in a human donor with multiple sclerosis. The V and J genes are TRBV3-1 and TRBJ2-2; D assignment may be TRBD1 or TRBD2 (6 bases each). The specimen was CD4+ T cells from PBMCs. CDR3 nucleotides: TGTGCCAGCAGCCAAACCTATCGGGGGCGGACGAACACCGGGGAGCTGTTTTTT. Translation: CASSQTYRGRTNTGELFF. Based on the CDR3 plus reference TRBV3-1 and TRBJ2-2, the full variable domain is DTAVSQTPKYLVTQMGNDKSIKCEQNLGHDTMYWYKQDSKKFLKIMFSYNNKELIINETVPNRFSPKSPDKAHLNLHINSLELGDSAVYFCASSQTYRGRTNTGELFFGEGSRLTVL.